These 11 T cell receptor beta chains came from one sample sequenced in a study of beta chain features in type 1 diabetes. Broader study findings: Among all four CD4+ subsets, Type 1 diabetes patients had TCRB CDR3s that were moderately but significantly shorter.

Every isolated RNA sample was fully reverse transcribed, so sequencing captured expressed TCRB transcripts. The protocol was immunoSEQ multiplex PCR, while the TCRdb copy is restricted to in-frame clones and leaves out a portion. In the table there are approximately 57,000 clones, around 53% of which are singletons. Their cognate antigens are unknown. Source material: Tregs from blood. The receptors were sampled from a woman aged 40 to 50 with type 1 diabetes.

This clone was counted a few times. The chain's CDR3 is CASSVDASSGNTIYF. CDR3 nucleotides: TGTGCCAGCAGCGTAGACGCGAGCTCTGGAAACACCATATATTTT. The chain links TRBV9 to TRBJ1-3; no reliable D call. Trimming cost V 0 bases and J 0 bases, with 7 bases left between them. CDR3 size: 15 residues. Looked up from germline, CDR1 is SGDLS and CDR2 is YYNGEE.

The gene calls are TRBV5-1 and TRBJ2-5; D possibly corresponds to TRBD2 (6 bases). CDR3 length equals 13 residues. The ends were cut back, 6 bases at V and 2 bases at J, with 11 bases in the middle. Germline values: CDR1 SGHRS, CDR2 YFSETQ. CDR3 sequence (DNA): TGCGCCAGCAAAGAAAGCGGGCAAGAGACCCAGTACTTC. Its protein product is CASKESGQETQYF. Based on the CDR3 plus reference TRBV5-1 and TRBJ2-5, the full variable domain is KAGVTQTPRYLIKTRGQQVTLSCSPISGHRSVSWYQQTPGQGLQFLFEYFSETQRNKGNFPGRFSGRQFSNSRSEMNVSTLELGDSALYLCASKESGQETQYFGPGTRLLVL.

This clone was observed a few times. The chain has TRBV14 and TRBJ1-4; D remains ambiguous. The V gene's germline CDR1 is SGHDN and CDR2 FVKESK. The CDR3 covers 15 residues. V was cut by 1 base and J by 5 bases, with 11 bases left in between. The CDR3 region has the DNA TGTGCCAGCAGCCAAGTGCGGGCCCTGAATGAAAAACTGTTTTTT. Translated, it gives CASSQVRALNEKLFF. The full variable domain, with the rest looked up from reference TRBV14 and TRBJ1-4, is EAGVTQFPSHSVIEKGQTVTLRCDPISGHDNLYWYRRVMGKEIKFLLHFVKESKQDESGMPNNRFLAERTGGTYSTLKVQPAELEDSGVYFCASSQVRALNEKLFFGSGTQLSVL.

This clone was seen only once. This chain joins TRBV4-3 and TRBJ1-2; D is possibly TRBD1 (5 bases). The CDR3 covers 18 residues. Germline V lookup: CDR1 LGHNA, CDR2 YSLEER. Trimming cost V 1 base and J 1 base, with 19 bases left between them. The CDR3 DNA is TGCGCCAGCAGCCAAGGAGCGGGATTCCCAGGGTTTAACTATGGCTACACCTTC. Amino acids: CASSQGAGFPGFNYGYTF.

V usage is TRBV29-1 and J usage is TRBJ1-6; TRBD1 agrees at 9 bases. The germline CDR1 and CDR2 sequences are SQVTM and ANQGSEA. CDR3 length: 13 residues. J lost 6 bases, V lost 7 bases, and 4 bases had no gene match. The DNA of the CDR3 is TGCAGCGCACAGGGGGCATTTAATTCACCCCTCCACTTT. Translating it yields CSAQGAFNSPLHF. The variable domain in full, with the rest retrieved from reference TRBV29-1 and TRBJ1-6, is SAVISQKPSRDICQRGTSLTIQCQVDSQVTMMFWYRQQPGQSLTLIATANQGSEATYESGFVIDKFPISRPNLTFSTLTVSNMSPEDSSIYLCSAQGAFNSPLHFGNGTRLTVT.

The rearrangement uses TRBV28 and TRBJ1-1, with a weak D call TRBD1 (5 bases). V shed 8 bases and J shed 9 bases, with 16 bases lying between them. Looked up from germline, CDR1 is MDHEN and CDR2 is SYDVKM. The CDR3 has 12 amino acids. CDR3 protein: CASRQGMGQAFF. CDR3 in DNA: TGTGCCAGCCGACAAGGGATGGGGCAAGCTTTCTTT.

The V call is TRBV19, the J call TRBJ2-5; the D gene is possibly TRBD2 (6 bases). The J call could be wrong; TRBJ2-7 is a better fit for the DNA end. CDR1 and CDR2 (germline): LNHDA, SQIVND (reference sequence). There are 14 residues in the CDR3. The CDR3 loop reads CASNIGGRPYEQYF. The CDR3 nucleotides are TGTGCCAGTAACATCGGGGGACGTCCCTACGAGCAGTACTTC.

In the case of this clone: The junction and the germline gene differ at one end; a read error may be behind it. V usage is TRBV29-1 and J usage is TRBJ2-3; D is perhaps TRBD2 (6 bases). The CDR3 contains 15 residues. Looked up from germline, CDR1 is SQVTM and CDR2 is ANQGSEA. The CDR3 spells CSVVKEGRSTDAQYF. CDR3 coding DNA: TGCAGCGTGGTTAAGGAGGGTCGTAGCACAGATGCGCAGTATTTT.

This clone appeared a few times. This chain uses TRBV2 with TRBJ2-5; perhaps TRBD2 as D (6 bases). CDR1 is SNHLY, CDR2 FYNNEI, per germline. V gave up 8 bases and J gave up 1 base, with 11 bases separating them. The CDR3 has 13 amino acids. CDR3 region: CASAGRSQETQYF. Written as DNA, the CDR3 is TGTGCCAGCGCGGGACGGAGCCAAGAGACCCAGTACTTC.

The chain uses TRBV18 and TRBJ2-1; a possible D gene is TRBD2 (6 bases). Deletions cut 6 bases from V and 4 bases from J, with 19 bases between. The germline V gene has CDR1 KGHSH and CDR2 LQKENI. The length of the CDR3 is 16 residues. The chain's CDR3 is CASSPPGDSFYNEQFF. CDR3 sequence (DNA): TGTGCCAGCTCGCCTCCGGGAGACAGTTTTTACAATGAGCAGTTCTTC.

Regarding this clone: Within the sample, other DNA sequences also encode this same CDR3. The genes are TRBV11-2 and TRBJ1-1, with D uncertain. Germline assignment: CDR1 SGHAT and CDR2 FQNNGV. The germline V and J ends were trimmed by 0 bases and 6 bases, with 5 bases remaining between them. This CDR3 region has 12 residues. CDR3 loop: CASSLEAAEAFF. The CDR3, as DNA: TGTGCCAGCAGCTTAGAAGCGGCTGAAGCTTTCTTT.